This T cell receptor beta chain was recovered during a study of shared clonotypes between healthy human individuals. The ends were cut back, 5 bases at V and 4 bases at J, with 19 bases in the middle. The CDR3 extends over 16 amino acids. Germline-derived CDR1 and CDR2 are LNHDA and SQIVND (reference sequence). Data came from immunoSEQ multiplex PCR; TCRdb stores just in-frame clones and leaves some out. The sample includes about 480,000 clones, nearly 80% of them seen just once. The TCR comes from a woman in her 40s in good health. Some clones in this sample may be carry-over from other donors' samples. Sequenced sample: PBMCs. The chain has TRBV19 and TRBJ2-3, with TRBD2 as a possible D gene (6 bases). In DNA, the CDR3 is TGTGCCAGTAGTCGCCGGGAGCCGGTTGGGGCAGATACGCAGTATTTT. It codes for CASSRREPVGADTQYF.